This TCR beta chain was found in a study of response to subunit inactivated influenza vaccine. This CDR3 is built from 12 residues. From germline, CDR1 is DFQATT and CDR2 SNEGSKA (reference sequence). Trimming stripped 1 base from V and 5 bases from J, with 8 bases between. For this clonotype: Antigen: not known.

Via MiXCR, TCRdb re-called the RT-PCR reads, giving one row per CDR3 protein. The table lists 630,000 or so distinct CDR3 sequences, approximately 15% of them singletons. Overall study findings and caveats: There was a suggestion from the authors that each seasonal influenza vaccination recruits few new T cells.

The specimen was PBMCs from blood, collected about 13 days after vaccination. The receptor was isolated from a man aged 45-60 years who received an inactivated influenza vaccine. The V call is TRBV20-1, the J call TRBJ1-2; D is unclear. CDR3 sequence (DNA): TGCAGTGCTAGAGGGCAGGAGTATGGCTACACCTTC. Residues: CSARGQEYGYTF.